Listed below are T cell receptor beta chains from one sample, sequenced in a study of naive and memory T cell subsets. Via MiXCR, TCRdb re-called the UMI-ligation and nested PCR reads, giving one row per CDR3 protein. The data contain roughly 92,000 distinct CDR3 sequences, about 11% of them seen just once; the ten biggest clones take up approximately 0.14%. Sequencing used naive CD4+ T cells from blood. These receptors were obtained from a human donor in good health. CDR3s leave out the opening cysteine and the closing phenylalanine or tryptophan.

TRBV5-1	TRBJ1-3	ASSLVTGAAGNTIY
TRBV24-1	TRBJ2-1	ATSDKNWEGMVNEQF
TRBV6-2/TRBV6-3	TRBJ2-3	AIGGPGRTDTQY
TRBV7-3	TRBJ2-1	ASSLGGIGMNEQF
TRBV7-2	TRBJ2-5	ASSLGSGRARETQY
TRBV24-1	TRBJ2-3	ATGPGDTQY
TRBV20-1	TRBJ2-2	SARGGANTGELF
TRBV20-1	TRBJ1-1	SASKENTEAF
TRBV7-9	TRBJ1-1	ASSILGTEAF
TRBV11-2	TRBJ2-3	ASSSLLGPPDTQY
TRBV3-1	TRBJ1-5	ASSQSRGPQH
TRBV10-3	TRBJ2-1	AISVGTRTYNEQF
TRBV20-1	TRBJ1-5	SAWTGNQPQH
TRBV20-1	TRBJ2-3	SARVLALISTDTQY
TRBV28	TRBJ2-7	VSTTLEAGSYEQY
TRBV6-2/TRBV6-3	TRBJ1-5	ASSDEWGYSNQPQH
TRBV2	TRBJ2-7	ASSPGWGTGRYEQC
TRBV19	TRBJ2-1	ASSIPTSSYNEQF
TRBV11-3	TRBJ2-1	ASSLSSGGGYNEQF
TRBV7-8	TRBJ1-1	ASSRKTENTEAF